A selection of T cell receptor beta chains follows, all from one sample in a study of blood T cell repertoires in COVID-19. TCRdb keeps only in-frame clones here, not all; method: immunoSEQ multiplex PCR. The sample includes 250,000 to 300,000 clones, more than 80% of them seen just once. Sequencing was carried out using PBMCs or T cells enriched from blood (not recorded which). Receptor source: a woman aged 25 to 39 who had recovered from COVID-19. The CDR3 runs from the conserved cysteine through the conserved F or W. The D gene is left open where the match is weak. Only part of the rows carry a size: once, few, many, or a class if the clone is expanded.

V	D	size	J	DNA	CDR3
TRBV4-3	.	.	TRBJ2-2	TGCGCCAGCAGCCAAGATCTCTCCGGGGAGCTGTTTTTT	CASSQDLSGELFF
TRBV5-4	TRBD2	.	TRBJ2-5	TGTGCCAGCAGCTTGGACAGGACTAGTCCCCAGACCCAGTACTTC	CASSLDRTSPQTQYF
TRBV5-6	.	.	TRBJ1-1	TGTGCCAGCAGCGCCGATCAAACAGGGACTGAAGCTTTCTTT	CASSADQTGTEAFF
TRBV4-3	.	.	TRBJ2-1	TGCGCCAGCAGCCAAGATTTAGACAATGAGCAGTTCTTC	CASSQDLDNEQFF
TRBV6-5	.	.	TRBJ1-2	TGTGCCAGCACTTTACAAAATAACTATGGCTACACCTTC	CASTLQNNYGYTF
TRBV3-1/TRBV3-2	.	.	TRBJ1-5	TGTGCCAGCAGCCAAGAAGAGGCTCAGCCCCAGCATTTT	CASSQEEAQPQHF
TRBV10-3	TRBD2	.	TRBJ2-3	TGTGCCATCAGTAGGACTAGCGGGAGGGTCCCAGCGATTGGAGATACGCAGTATTTT	CAISRTSGRVPAIGDTQYF
TRBV13	TRBD2	.	TRBJ2-7	TGTGCCAGCAGCCAAAGCCGGGGCGGGAGGGCCTACGAGCAGTACTTC	CASSQSRGGRAYEQYF
TRBV18	TRBD2	.	TRBJ2-7	TGTGCCAGCTCACCACCCGAGGCGGGAGCGCTCGAGCAGTACTTC	CASSPPEAGALEQYF
TRBV5-6	.	.	TRBJ2-6	TGTGCCAGCAGCTTGGACGGGAGTGGGGCCAACGTCCTGACTTTC	CASSLDGSGANVLTF
TRBV30	TRBD1	.	TRBJ1-2	TGTGCCTGCCTCAGGGGGTCCTATGGCTACACCTTC	CACLRGSYGYTF
TRBV30	TRBD2	once	TRBJ2-2	TGTGCCTGGAGCGCTGGACTAGCGAGGAACACCGGGGAGCTGTTTTTT	CAWSAGLARNTGELFF
TRBV28	TRBD1	.	TRBJ1-2	TGTGCCAGCACCACGACAGGGGGCGCCGGGATTTATGGCTACACCTTC	CASTTTGGAGIYGYTF
TRBV28	.	.	TRBJ1-2	TGTGCCAGCAGTTTGGGGCAGACCAGTGTCGGTGGCTACACCTTC	CASSLGQTSVGGYTF
TRBV5-1	.	.	TRBJ2-3	TGCGCCAGCAGCTTGGACAGAAGCACAGATACGCAGTATTTT	CASSLDRSTDTQYF
TRBV11-2	.	.	TRBJ2-1	TGTGCCAGCAGCTTGGATCAGGAAGAGCAGTTCTTC	CASSLDQEEQFF
TRBV5-6	TRBD2	.	TRBJ2-7	TGTGCCAGCAGCCTTCGACTAGCCCGGTACGAGCAGTACTTC	CASSLRLARYEQYF
TRBV6-2/TRBV6-3	TRBD1	few	TRBJ1-1	TGTGCCAGCAGTTACGACCGGACAGGGGGAGTTAACACTGAAGCTTTCTTT	CASSYDRTGGVNTEAFF
TRBV9	TRBD1	.	TRBJ1-1	TGTGCCAGCAGCCAGAGGGGGCTTACTGAAGCTTTCTTT	CASSQRGLTEAFF
TRBV13	TRBD2	.	TRBJ2-3	TGTGCCAGCAGCTCGGGACTAGCGGTATTAGATACGCAGTATTTT	CASSSGLAVLDTQYF
TRBV6-1	TRBD1	.	TRBJ1-2	TGTGCCAGCAGTGAAAGCACAGGGGTGCCTAACTATGGCTACACCTTC	CASSESTGVPNYGYTF
TRBV6-6	TRBD1	once	TRBJ1-4	TGTGCCAGCAGTGCCCGGGACAGGGGGAGCGAAAAACTGTTTTTT	CASSARDRGSEKLFF
TRBV6-2/TRBV6-3	.	.	TRBJ1-2	TGTGCCAGCAGTTATCCGGACAGAATATATGGCTACACCTTC	CASSYPDRIYGYTF
TRBV7-9	.	.	TRBJ2-7	TGTGCCAGCAGCCCGCGGACAGCCTTCTACGAGCAGTACTTC	CASSPRTAFYEQYF